Below, 17 T cell receptor beta chains from the same sample are listed, as sequenced in a study of regulatory T cells in long-lasting Graves disease. CDR3-region Arm-PCR and iRepertoire HTBI primers produced the TCR beta libraries. Using its own MiXCR run on the multiplex PCR reads, TCRdb lists one record per CDR3 protein. The sample yields over 650,000 distinct CDR3 sequences, 30% seen once. The sample's time point: persistent/refractory GD, antithyroid drugs over 5 years with positive TRAb. The TCR library was made from RNA that had been extracted from PBMCs in TRIzol. This specimen consisted of peripheral blood mononuclear cells (PBMCs), obtained when the disease was refractory, from a patient treated with antithyroid drugs. The receptors shown here come from a female donor with Graves disease.

The V call is TRBV9, the J call TRBJ1-6; D ambiguous. Germline V gene sequence: CDR1 SGDLS, CDR2 YYNGEE. V lost 0 bases, J lost 2 bases, and 9 bases lay in between. The CDR3 covers 16 residues. For the CDR3, the DNA is TGTGCCAGCAGCGTAGAGTCGGAAACCTATAATTCACCCCTCCACTTT. It encodes CASSVESETYNSPLHF.

A few counts support this clonotype. This chain uses TRBV7-9 with TRBJ1-1, with TRBD1 as a possible D gene (5 bases). V was clipped by 5 bases and J by 4 bases, with 11 bases between them. Germline V gives CDR1 SEHNR, CDR2 FQNEAQ (reference sequence). The CDR3 sequence is 13 residues long. Here the CDR3 reads CASSRGQVTEAFF. The CDR3 DNA follows: TGTGCCAGCAGCCGAGGACAAGTCACTGAAGCTTTCTTT.

This clonotype was detected a few times. This chain joins TRBV15 and TRBJ1-1; D gene ambiguous. CDR1 and CDR2 from the germline V gene are LNHNV and YYDKDF (reference sequence). V shed 0 bases and J shed 1 base, with 6 bases lying between them. This CDR3 is 14 amino acids long. The CDR3 region has the DNA TGTGCCACCAGCAGAGATGTGGGGAACACTGAAGCTTTCTTT. Its translation: CATSRDVGNTEAFF.

This clonotype was counted ten times or more. The gene calls are TRBV6-1 and TRBJ2-5; the D is unclear. CDR1 is MNHNS and CDR2 is SASEGT in the germline V gene. Trimming left V 4 bases short and J 4 bases short, with 4 bases between. This CDR3 has 11 residues. The CDR3 loop is CASSVRETQYF. In DNA, the CDR3 is TGTGCCAGCAGTGTTAGAGAGACCCAGTACTTC.

This clonotype was observed a handful of times. The rearrangement joins TRBV27 to TRBJ2-3; D possibly uses TRBD1 or TRBD2 (5 bases each). This CDR3 has 16 residues. Germline V gene data show CDR1 as MNHEY and CDR2 as SMNVEV (reference sequence). Trimming cost V 2 bases and J 1 base, with 13 bases left between them. The CDR3 region is CASSLPSGRGTDTQYF. CDR3 nucleotides: TGTGCCAGCAGTTTACCTTCGGGACGAGGCACAGATACGCAGTATTTT.

The rearrangement links TRBV20-1 to TRBJ2-7; D might be TRBD2 (5 bases). CDR3 length equals 12 residues. V gave up 5 bases and J gave up 7 bases, with 15 bases separating them. Per the germline V gene, CDR1 is DFQATT and CDR2 is SNEGSKA (reference sequence). The CDR3 reads CSAAGQESEQYF. CDR3 DNA: TGCAGTGCTGCGGGCCAGGAGAGTGAGCAGTACTTC.

This clonotype has more than one count but fewer than ten. J is TRBJ1-6 and V is TRBV7-3, with D unresolved. The CDR3 is 13 residues long. V was clipped by 0 bases and J by 16 bases, with 13 bases between them. CDR1 is SGHTA, CDR2 FQGTGA, per germline. The CDR3 spells CASSLTAGVGLHF. The CDR3 coding sequence is TGTGCCAGCAGCTTAACCGCCGGGGTGGGGCTCCACTTT.

In the case of this clonotype: This could be a read error, since a much larger clone is one nucleotide away. This sequence joins TRBV6-1 and TRBJ1-2; the match to TRBD1 covers 10 bases. V lost 4 bases and J lost 2; bases outside the gene matches: 7. This CDR3 comprises 16 residues. Germline V lookup: CDR1 MNHNS, CDR2 SASEGT. The CDR3 is CASSGREDRGNYGYTF. Written as DNA, the CDR3 is TGTGCCAGCAGTGGGAGGGAGGACAGGGGGAACTATGGCTACACCTTC.

Worth noting for this clonotype: A read error may produce the germline difference seen at one junction end. This chain connects TRBV27 to TRBJ1-4; D is unclear. Germline V CDR1 and CDR2: MNHEY, SMNVEV (reference sequence). The CDR3 has 12 amino acids. The CDR3, as DNA: TGTGCCAGCAGAGCGTCGAGGGAAAAACCGTTTTTT. Translating gives CASRASREKPFF.

The chain is built from TRBV27 and TRBJ2-3; the D is unclear. Germline lookup yields CDR1 MNHEY and CDR2 SMNVEV (reference sequence). With 9 bases removed from V and 0 bases from J, the gap between germline ends came to 13 bases. CDR3 length: 14 residues. The CDR3 DNA sequence: TGTGCCAGTGCGCATGCCTTCAGCACAGATACGCAGTATTTT. Translated, it gives CASAHAFSTDTQYF.

The chain carries TRBV5-6 and TRBJ2-2; TRBD2 matches 12 bases. The CDR3 length is 19 residues. V lost 5 bases to trimming and J lost 5 bases; unmatched junction nucleotides: 16. The germline V gene encodes CDR1 SGHDT and CDR2 YYEEEE. The CDR3 reads CASSLVRLAGGPWTGELFF. The CDR3 nucleotides read TGTGCCAGCAGTCTCGTCCGGCTAGCGGGAGGGCCGTGGACCGGGGAGCTGTTTTTT.

This clonotype has only one observation. A much larger clone lies a single base off, so this may be a read error. CDR3 in DNA: TGTGCCAGCATCCTGACTAGCGGGGACTCCCAGGAGACCCAGTACTTC. It translates to CASILTSGDSQETQYF. V and J are TRBV28 and TRBJ2-5, with 11 positions matching TRBD2. The CDR3 is 16 residues long. V lost 7 bases and J lost 5; bases outside the gene matches: 12. CDR1 is MDHEN, CDR2 SYDVKM, per germline.

This clonotype was observed a handful of times. The genes are TRBV6-1 and TRBJ2-7; D might be TRBD2 (5 bases). CDR1 MNHNS and CDR2 SASEGT come from the germline V gene. CDR3 length: 16 residues. V gave up 6 bases and J gave up 0 bases, with 18 bases separating them. CDR3 DNA: TGTGCCAGCAGACCCGCTAGTGGAGGCCCCTCCTACGAGCAGTACTTC. It is translated as CASRPASGGPSYEQYF.

The count of this clonotype is one. The J gene is TRBJ2-4, the V gene TRBV20-1; a possible D gene is TRBD1 (6 bases). Germline V CDR1 and CDR2: DFQATT, SNEGSKA (reference sequence). Trimming removed 7 bases at V and 0 bases at J, with 10 bases between. The CDR3 spans 13 residues. The CDR3 coding sequence is TGCAGTGTCAGGGGTATAGCCAAAAACATTCAGTACTTC. It is translated as CSVRGIAKNIQYF.

The chain couples TRBV7-9 to TRBJ1-1; possible D gene TRBD1, 6 bases. The CDR3 contains 14 residues. Trimming left V 6 bases short and J 7 bases short, with 18 bases between. Germline CDR1 and CDR2: SEHNR and FQNEAQ (reference sequence). DNA for the CDR3: TGTGCCAGCAGACCTCACAGGGAAAGGGGTGAAGCTTTCTTT. Translating gives CASRPHRERGEAFF.

The rearrangement links TRBV5-6 to TRBJ1-2; 10 positions match TRBD1. The V gene end was trimmed by 2 bases and the J gene end by 4 bases; junction bases not matched to a gene: 5. CDR3 length: 15 amino acids. Germline V lookup: CDR1 SGHDT, CDR2 YYEEEE. The CDR3 DNA sequence: TGTGCCAGCAGCTTTAGACAGGGGGCGGTCTATGGCTACACCTTC. Translation: CASSFRQGAVYGYTF.

This clonotype was picked up one time. The V and J genes are TRBV5-1 and TRBJ2-5; TRBD2 might be the D (5 bases). V lost 4 bases to trimming and J lost 3 bases, with 16 bases between them. CDR3 length: 15 residues. Germline V gene lookup returns CDR1 SGHRS and CDR2 YFSETQ. The CDR3 loop reads CASSPNREIKETQYF. The CDR3 nucleotides read TGCGCCAGCAGCCCAAACCGGGAAATCAAAGAGACCCAGTACTTC. Filled out from reference TRBV5-1 and TRBJ2-5, the complete variable domain reads KAGVTQTPRYLIKTRGQQVTLSCSPISGHRSVSWYQQTPGQGLQFLFEYFSETQRNKGNFPGRFSGRQFSNSRSEMNVSTLELGDSALYLCASSPNREIKETQYFGPGTRLLVL.